This TCR beta chain was obtained from a study of long-term antiretroviral therapy in people with HIV. Per donor, at least one pre-ART and at least two post-ART PBMC samples were obtained. Survey-level immunoSEQ v3.0 assays were run. Sequencing used immunoSEQ multiplex PCR; TCRdb keeps in-frame clones, though not all of them. The profile shows under 30,000 clones, about 76% of them singletons. This CDR3 region has 14 residues. The germline gives CDR1 SGHRS, CDR2 YFSETQ. Trimming took 1 base from V and 1 from J, leaving 6 bases between them. A word on this clone: The antigen is unknown.

Study-wide points: Whichever time point was examined, clones expanded before ART dominated the repertoire. Post-ART, diversity grew, though it stayed under transplant donor control levels. Versus controls, repertoires in people with HIV had narrower CDR3 length ranges.

J is TRBJ2-4 and V is TRBV5-1; the D is unclear. This receptor was identified in a woman younger than 35 with HIV. This specimen was unsorted PBMCs, taken at the start of antiretroviral therapy, before treatment. CDR3 region: CASSLTDAKNIQYF. The CDR3 DNA sequence: TGCGCCAGCAGCTTGACAGACGCCAAAAACATTCAGTACTTC.